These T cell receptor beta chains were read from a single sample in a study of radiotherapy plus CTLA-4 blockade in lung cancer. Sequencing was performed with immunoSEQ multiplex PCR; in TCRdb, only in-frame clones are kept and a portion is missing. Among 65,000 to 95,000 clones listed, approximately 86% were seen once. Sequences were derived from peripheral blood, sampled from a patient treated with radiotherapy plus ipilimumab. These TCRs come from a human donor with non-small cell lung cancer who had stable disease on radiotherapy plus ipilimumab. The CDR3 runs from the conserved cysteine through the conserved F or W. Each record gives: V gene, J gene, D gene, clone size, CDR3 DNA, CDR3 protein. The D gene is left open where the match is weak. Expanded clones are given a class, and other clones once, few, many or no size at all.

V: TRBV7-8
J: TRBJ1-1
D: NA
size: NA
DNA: TGTGCCAGCAGCTTACCGGGCCCGGCGAACACTGAAGCTTTCTTT
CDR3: CASSLPGPANTEAFF

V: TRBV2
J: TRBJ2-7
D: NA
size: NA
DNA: TGTGCCAGCAGTGAAACGGGAGAGTCCCCCTACGAGCAGTACTTC
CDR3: CASSETGESPYEQYF

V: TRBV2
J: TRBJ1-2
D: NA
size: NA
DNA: TGTGCCAGCAGTGACCAGGGTTCCTATGGCTACACCTTC
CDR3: CASSDQGSYGYTF

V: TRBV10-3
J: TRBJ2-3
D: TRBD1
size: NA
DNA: TGTGCCATCAGCCAACAGGGGGGATTGGGGTCAAGCACAGATACGCAGTATTTT
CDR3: CAISQQGGLGSSTDTQYF

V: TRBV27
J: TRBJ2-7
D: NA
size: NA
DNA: TGTGCCAGCAGTTCCTCAGACAGTCCCTACGAGCAGTACTTC
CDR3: CASSSSDSPYEQYF

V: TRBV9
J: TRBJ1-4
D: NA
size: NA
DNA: TGTGCCAGCAGCGTAGCCGGTGCGGGCGAAAAACTGTTTTTT
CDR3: CASSVAGAGEKLFF

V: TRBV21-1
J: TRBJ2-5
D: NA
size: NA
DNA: TGTGCCAGCAGCAAAGGTAGCGGGAGGGGGGGGACCCAGTACTTC
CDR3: CASSKGSGRGGTQYF

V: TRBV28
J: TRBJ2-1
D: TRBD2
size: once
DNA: TGTGCCAGTCTTTCTAGCGGGGGGACACGGAGCAATGAGCAGTTCTTC
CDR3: CASLSSGGTRSNEQFF

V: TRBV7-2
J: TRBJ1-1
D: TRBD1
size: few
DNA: TGTGTTTTGCGGACAGGGCATAGTAACGAAGCTTTCTTT
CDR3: CVLRTGHSNEAFF

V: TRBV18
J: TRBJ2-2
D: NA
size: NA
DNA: TGTGCCAGCCTCACCACTTTCGGGCAACATACGGGGGAGCTGTTTTTT
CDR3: CASLTTFGQHTGELFF

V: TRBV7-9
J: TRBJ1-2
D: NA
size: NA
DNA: TGTGCCAGCACCCTGGGCGTGAATGGCTACACCTTC
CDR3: CASTLGVNGYTF

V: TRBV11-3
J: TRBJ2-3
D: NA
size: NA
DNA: TGTGCCAGCAGCTTACTAGTTGAGGATACGCAGTATTTT
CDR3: CASSLLVEDTQYF

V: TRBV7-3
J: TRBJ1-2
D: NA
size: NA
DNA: TGTGCCAGCAGCTACAATAATGGGGGCTACACCTTC
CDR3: CASSYNNGGYTF

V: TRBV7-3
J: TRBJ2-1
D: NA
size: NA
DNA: TGTGCCAGCAGCTGGGGCAGCTCCTACAATGAGCAGTTCTTC
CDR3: CASSWGSSYNEQFF

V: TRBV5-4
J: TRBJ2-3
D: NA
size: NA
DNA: TGTGCCAGCATCCCACCCGGGGCTAGCGCAGATACGCAGTATTTT
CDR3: CASIPPGASADTQYF

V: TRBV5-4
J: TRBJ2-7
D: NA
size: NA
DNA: TGTGCCAGCAGCTTTGGAGACAATAGGGGGTACGAGCAGTACTTC
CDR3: CASSFGDNRGYEQYF

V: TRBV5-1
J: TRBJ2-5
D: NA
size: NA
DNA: TGCGCCAGCAGCCCCGGAACTAGAGCCGGAGAAGAGACCCAGTACTTC
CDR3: CASSPGTRAGEETQYF

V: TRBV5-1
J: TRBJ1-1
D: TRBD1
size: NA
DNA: TGCGCCAGCAGCCCACCGACAGGGCTCACTGAAGCTTTCTTT
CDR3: CASSPPTGLTEAFF

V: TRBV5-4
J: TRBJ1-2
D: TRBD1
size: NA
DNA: TGTGCCAGCAGCGCGGACAGGGTCGGTGGCTACACCTTC
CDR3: CASSADRVGGYTF

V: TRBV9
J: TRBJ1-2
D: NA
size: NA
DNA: TGTGCCAGCAGCGTAGGGACTATGCCGCAGGGTCTCGACTATGGCTACACCTTC
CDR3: CASSVGTMPQGLDYGYTF

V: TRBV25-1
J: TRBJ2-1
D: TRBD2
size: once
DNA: TGTGCCAGCAGTGGAAGGGGCGGGGGATCCTACAATGAGCAGTTCTTC
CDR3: CASSGRGGGSYNEQFF

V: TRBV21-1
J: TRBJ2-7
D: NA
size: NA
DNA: TGTGCCAGCAGTAAAAGGGGGGGCGGCCAATCCTACGAGCAGTACTTC
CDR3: CASSKRGGGQSYEQYF

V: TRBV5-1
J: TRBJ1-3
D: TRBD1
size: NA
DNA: TGCGCCAGCAGCTATGGGGACAGCTCTGGAAACACCATATATTTT
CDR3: CASSYGDSSGNTIYF

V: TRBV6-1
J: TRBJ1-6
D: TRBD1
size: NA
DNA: TGTGCCAGCAGTGAAGCGACAGGGTATAATTCACCCCTCCACTTT
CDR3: CASSEATGYNSPLHF

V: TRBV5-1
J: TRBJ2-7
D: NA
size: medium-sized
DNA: TGCGCCAGCAGCTTGGACCGGGGGACGTCCTACGAGCAGTACTTC
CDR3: CASSLDRGTSYEQYF

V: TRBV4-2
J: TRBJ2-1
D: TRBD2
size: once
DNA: TGTGCCAGCAGCCTTCCAGCGGGGGGGGCTTTCAATGAGCAGTTCTTC
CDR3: CASSLPAGGAFNEQFF